Each of the 31 T cell receptor beta chains below was sequenced from the same sample in a study of early T cells in non-severe SARS-CoV-2 infection. TCRdb fed the 5' RACE reads into MiXCR, producing one record per CDR3 protein. The data hold 28,000 or so distinct CDR3 sequences, with around 7% observed a single time. The sample consisted of whole blood. These receptors all come from an adult who was a healthcare worker with PCR-confirmed SARS-CoV-2 infection or an uninfected control (not recorded which).

This clonotype has at least ten counts. The chain uses TRBV11-2 and TRBJ2-1, with 8 bases that match TRBD2. The CDR3 spans 19 residues. The V gene's germline CDR1 is SGHAT and CDR2 FQNNGV. The junction had 16 bases not matched to a gene; V was cut back by 6 bases and J by 0 bases. CDR3 sequence reads: CASRGGVGLAGFSYNEQFF. CDR3 bases: TGTGCCAGCAGAGGAGGAGTTGGGCTAGCGGGCTTCTCCTACAATGAGCAGTTCTTC.

This clonotype was counted ten times or more. V usage is TRBV25-1 and J usage is TRBJ1-2, with 10 bases fitting TRBD1. CDR1 is MGHDK, CDR2 SYGVNS, per germline. V shed 8 bases and J 6 bases; nucleotides not matched to a gene: 12. The CDR3 length is 15 residues. For the CDR3, the DNA is TGTGCCAGCGGCTACCGGGACAGGGGACGAAATGGCTACACCTTC. This codes for CASGYRDRGRNGYTF.

V is TRBV4-1 and J is TRBJ2-7; no clear D gene. Germline CDR1 is MGHRA and CDR2 is YSYEKL. Trimming took 4 bases from V and 3 from J, leaving 13 bases between them. The CDR3 length is 14 residues. The CDR3 DNA reads as TGCGCCAGCAGCCGAGATTCCCAGGTCTACGAGCAGTACTTC. Amino acids: CASSRDSQVYEQYF.

Details on this clonotype: Since a much larger clone is just one base distant, this may be a read error. The CDR3 DNA is TGTGCCAGCAGCCCCGTAACTAGCGGGAGGGCCGGGCAGTACTTC. It translates to CASSPVTSGRAGQYF. V usage is TRBV27 and J usage is TRBJ2-7, with TRBD2 identical over 13 bases. V trimming: 6 bases; J trimming: 9 bases; junction bases outside the gene matches: 11. The CDR3 has 15 residues. The germline V gene encodes CDR1 MNHEY and CDR2 SMNVEV (reference sequence).

In this sample, this clonotype turned up many times. V is TRBV20-1 and J is TRBJ1-2, with a weak D call TRBD1 (6 bases). The V gene lost 0 bases and the J gene lost 4 bases, with 12 bases spanning the gap. Germline values: CDR1 DFQATT, CDR2 SNEGSKA (reference sequence). The CDR3 consists of 14 residues. The CDR3 spells CSARDPTGFYGYTF. CDR3 coding DNA: TGCAGTGCTAGAGATCCCACAGGGTTCTATGGCTACACCTTC.

V usage is TRBV7-9 and J usage is TRBJ2-2; possibly TRBD1 or TRBD2 for D (5 bases each). Looked up from germline, CDR1 is SEHNR and CDR2 is FQNEAQ (reference sequence). The V gene lost 5 bases and the J gene lost 5 bases, with 15 bases spanning the gap. The CDR3 is 15 amino acids. DNA of the CDR3: TGTGCCAGCAGCGGGACGAGACATCGAACCGGGGAGCTGTTTTTT. Protein sequence: CASSGTRHRTGELFF.

This clonotype occurred many times. The chain joins TRBV11-2 to TRBJ2-1, with D perhaps matching TRBD1 (6 bases). V was clipped by 1 base and J by 10 bases, with 11 bases between them. The germline gives CDR1 SGHAT, CDR2 FQNNGV. CDR3 length: 13 residues. CDR3 residues: CASSLGGRGEQFF. The CDR3 DNA sequence: TGTGCCAGCAGCTTAGGGGGAAGGGGGGAGCAGTTCTTC.

This clonotype was counted many times. The chain is built from TRBV11-2 and TRBJ1-2, with 7 bases identical to TRBD1. V lost 5 bases to trimming and J lost 4 bases; unmatched junction nucleotides: 4. The CDR3 contains 13 residues. The germline CDR1 and CDR2 sequences are SGHAT and FQNNGV. The CDR3 spells CASSPDRVYGYTF. The DNA of the CDR3 is TGTGCCAGCAGCCCCGACAGGGTCTATGGCTACACCTTC.

This clonotype appeared many times. The rearrangement links TRBV30 to TRBJ1-2, with D perhaps matching TRBD1 (5 bases). Germline CDR1 is GTSNPN and CDR2 is SVGIG (reference sequence). Trimming removed 1 base at V and 3 bases at J, with 9 bases between. This CDR3 has 13 residues. The CDR3 is CAWSGGRDYGYTF. The CDR3 DNA sequence: TGTGCCTGGAGTGGGGGCAGAGACTATGGCTACACCTTC.

In this sample, this clonotype turned up many times. The chain combines TRBV24-1 with TRBJ2-1; 9 bases fit TRBD2. The CDR3 loop spans 15 amino acids. The ends lost 5 bases at V and 2 bases at J; junction bases unmatched: 3. Per the germline V gene, CDR1 is KGHDR and CDR2 is SFDVKD. Here the CDR3 reads CATSVSGGTYNEQFF. The CDR3 DNA follows: TGTGCCACCAGTGTGAGCGGGGGGACCTACAATGAGCAGTTCTTC.

Ten or more counts support this clonotype. The V call is TRBV11-3, the J call TRBJ2-1; no firm D call. The CDR3 contains 13 residues. The germline V gene encodes CDR1 SGHNT and CDR2 YENEEA. Deletions cut 1 base from V and 9 bases from J, with 10 bases between. The CDR3 loop reads CASSLAASGEQFF. The CDR3 nucleotides are TGTGCCAGCAGCTTAGCGGCCTCGGGTGAGCAGTTCTTC.

This clonotype was detected ten times or more. This chain links TRBV11-2 with TRBJ2-4; 9 positions match TRBD1. Germline CDR1 reads SGHAT; CDR2 reads FQNNGV. V was pared by 3 bases and J by 0 bases, with 6 bases of the junction left unmatched. The CDR3 has 17 amino acids. The CDR3 sequence: CASSFRTGAIAKNIQYF. The CDR3 DNA reads TGTGCCAGCAGCTTCAGGACAGGGGCGATAGCCAAAAACATTCAGTACTTC.

The chain employs TRBV5-6 and TRBJ1-2; D unclear. V was cut by 4 bases and J by 4 bases, with 17 bases left in between. This CDR3 has 15 amino acids. CDR1 and CDR2 from the germline V gene are SGHDT and YYEEEE. CDR3 DNA sequence: TGTGCCAGCAGCCCGGCCGACTTCCTCCTCTATGGCTACACCTTC. Amino acids: CASSPADFLLYGYTF.

This clonotype was observed at least ten times. The V call is TRBV7-2, the J call TRBJ2-1, with 13 nucleotides matching TRBD2. Germline CDR1 SGHTA, CDR2 FQGNSA. The CDR3 has 13 residues. V gave up 4 bases and J gave up 15 bases; unmatched junction bases: 6. CDR3 region: CASSYGLAGVPFF. CDR3 in DNA: TGTGCCAGCAGCTACGGACTAGCGGGGGTGCCGTTCTTC.

In its sample, this clonotype was seen many times. The chain couples TRBV28 to TRBJ2-7; TRBD2 matches 7 bases. The CDR3 contains 15 residues. CDR1 is MDHEN and CDR2 is SYDVKM in the germline V gene. Germline trimming cut 5 bases from V and 3 bases from J; bases unmatched to any gene: 10. CDR3 sequence reads: CASSPTSPLIYEQYF. CDR3 sequence (DNA): TGTGCCAGCAGTCCGACTAGCCCTCTGATCTACGAGCAGTACTTC.

This clonotype occurred many times. The CDR3 region has the DNA TGTGCCAGCAGTCCCCAGGCGAGTTCGAATTCACCCCTCCACTTT. The encoded protein is CASSPQASSNSPLHF. The rearrangement links TRBV6-2 or TRBV6-3 to TRBJ1-6, with no clear D. Germline assignment: CDR1 MNHEY and CDR2 SVGEGT. The CDR3 is 15 residues long. Trimming stripped 5 bases from V and 7 bases from J, with 15 bases between.

In its sample, this clonotype was seen a few times. CDR3 residues: CASSLPPNYGYTF. Here the CDR3 DNA reads TGTGCCAGCAGTTTGCCCCCTAACTATGGCTACACCTTC. The V gene is TRBV12-3 or TRBV12-4, the J gene TRBJ1-2; D remains ambiguous. The germline V and J ends were trimmed by 3 bases and 0 bases, with 5 bases remaining between them. CDR3 size: 13 residues.

This clonotype was recorded many times. The V and J genes are TRBV20-1 and TRBJ2-1; tentatively, D is TRBD1 or TRBD2 (5 bases each). V lost 3 bases and J 12 bases, leaving 12 bases between the germline ends. Germline CDR1 is DFQATT and CDR2 is SNEGSKA (reference sequence). The CDR3 totals 11 residues. CDR3 sequence (DNA): TGCAGTGCTAGGACGGACGGGACGCAGTTCTTC. This gives the protein CSARTDGTQFF.

V is TRBV28 and J is TRBJ2-7; D unclear. CDR3 length: 15 residues. The germline V and J ends were trimmed by 6 bases and 0 bases, with 15 bases remaining between them. CDR1 and CDR2 (germline): MDHEN, SYDVKM. The CDR3 region has the DNA TGTGCCAGCAGAGCCTTTGGCGGATCCTCCTACGAGCAGTACTTC. Protein product: CASRAFGGSSYEQYF.

This clonotype was seen at least ten times. The chain carries TRBV12-3 or TRBV12-4 and TRBJ2-2; a possible D gene is TRBD1 (5 bases). The CDR3 length is 14 residues. The germline V and J ends were trimmed by 6 bases and 4 bases, with 12 bases remaining between them. CDR3 amino acids: CASRNFRVTGELFF. Here the CDR3 DNA reads TGTGCCAGCAGGAACTTCAGGGTCACCGGGGAGCTGTTTTTT.

Many counts were recorded for this clonotype. The J gene is TRBJ2-7, the V gene TRBV27; the match to TRBD1 covers 7 bases. V shed 6 bases, J shed 2 bases, and the junction held 4 bases outside the gene matches. The germline V gene encodes CDR1 MNHEY and CDR2 SMNVEV (reference sequence). The CDR3 spans 13 residues. DNA of the CDR3: TGTGCCAGCAGACGGCAGGGGGCCTACGAGCAGTACTTC. It codes for CASRRQGAYEQYF.

This clonotype came up many times. The J gene is TRBJ1-2, the V gene TRBV7-9; D gene uncertain. From germline, CDR1 is SEHNR and CDR2 FQNEAQ (reference sequence). Trimming took 10 bases from V and 5 from J, leaving 14 bases between them. This CDR3 is built from 12 residues. The CDR3 spells CATSGEAYGYTF. The CDR3 DNA reads as TGTGCCACCTCAGGCGAAGCTTATGGCTACACCTTC.

This clonotype was seen repeatedly, ten times or more. CDR3 loop: CAAQRNSGTDIQYF. CDR3 sequence (DNA): TGTGCCGCACAAAGGAATAGCGGGACAGACATTCAGTACTTC. The chain couples TRBV2 to TRBJ2-4; tentatively, D is TRBD2 (8 bases). Germline lookup yields CDR1 SNHLY and CDR2 FYNNEI. Trimming took off 11 bases at V and 8 bases at J, with 22 bases between the two ends. The CDR3 has 14 amino acids.

This clonotype was recorded at least ten times. CDR3 residues: CSASDSGTYNEQFF. The CDR3 region has the DNA TGCAGTGCTTCTGATAGCGGAACCTACAATGAGCAGTTCTTC. The chain employs TRBV20-1 and TRBJ2-1, with D possibly matching TRBD2 (6 bases). V lost 5 bases, J lost 2 bases, and 13 bases lay in between. The germline V gene encodes CDR1 DFQATT and CDR2 SNEGSKA (reference sequence). The CDR3 totals 14 residues.

At least ten counts were recorded for this clonotype. The V gene is TRBV19, the J gene TRBJ1-2, with 8 bases fitting TRBD1. This CDR3 spans 14 amino acids. Germline V lookup: CDR1 LNHDA, CDR2 SQIVND (reference sequence). Trimming at V came to 5 bases and at J to 4 bases, leaving 6 bases not matched to a gene. The CDR3 region is CASSSYGTGYGYTF. In nucleotides, the CDR3 is TGTGCCAGTAGTTCGTACGGGACAGGCTATGGCTACACCTTC.

The chain employs TRBV14 and TRBJ2-7; no clear D. CDR1 and CDR2 (germline): SGHDN, FVKESK. The CDR3 spans 15 residues. Trimming took 0 bases from V and 3 from J, leaving 12 bases between them. The CDR3 coding sequence is TGTGCCAGCAGCCAAGATTACTATCCCTACTACGAGCAGTACTTC. Translated: CASSQDYYPYYEQYF.

This clonotype was seen repeatedly, ten times or more. The CDR3 spells CAITQGLTNEQFF. The CDR3 DNA reads TGTGCCATCACCCAGGGACTTACCAATGAGCAGTTCTTC. The chain combines TRBV10-3 with TRBJ2-1; a weak D match, TRBD2 (6 bases). V was clipped by 7 bases and J by 6 bases, with 13 bases between them. The CDR3 loop spans 13 amino acids. Per germline, CDR1 ENHRY and CDR2 SYGVKD.

J is TRBJ2-5 and V is TRBV20-1; 14 positions match TRBD2. CDR1 and CDR2 from the germline V gene are DFQATT and SNEGSKA (reference sequence). The CDR3 runs to 14 residues. V was pared by 6 bases and J by 4 bases, with 4 bases of the junction left unmatched. The CDR3 loop reads CSARLAGGRETQYF. The DNA of the CDR3 is TGCAGTGCCAGACTAGCGGGAGGGAGAGAGACCCAGTACTTC.

This clonotype was recorded at least ten times. CDR3 in amino acids: CASSPGWGNEQYF. CDR3 nucleotides: TGTGCCAGCAGTCCCGGGTGGGGGAACGAGCAGTACTTC. This chain joins TRBV27 and TRBJ2-7; D may be TRBD1 or TRBD2 (5 bases each). This CDR3 is built from 13 residues. Trimming pared 5 bases from V and 5 bases from J, leaving 13 bases between. Germline values: CDR1 MNHEY, CDR2 SMNVEV (reference sequence).

This clonotype was found many times. The genes are TRBV6-6 and TRBJ2-7; 8 bases align to TRBD2. The CDR3 is 16 residues long. CDR1 MNHNY and CDR2 SVGAGI come from the germline V gene (reference sequence). V lost 5 bases, J lost 2 bases, and 11 bases stayed unmatched. For the CDR3, the DNA is TGTGCCAGCAGTATGCCGGGAGGGACGGCCACCTACGAGCAGTACTTC. This translates into CASSMPGGTATYEQYF.

The CDR3 nucleotides read TGTGCCAGCAGTTACGGTGGGACAGCTTCCTCACCCCTCCACTTT. Translation gives CASSYGGTASSPLHF. The genes are TRBV6-6 and TRBJ1-6, with 7 bases lining up with TRBD1. V was pared by 2 bases and J by 10 bases, with 8 bases of the junction left unmatched. The CDR3 consists of 15 residues. CDR1 and CDR2 from the germline V gene are MNHNY and SVGAGI (reference sequence).